The 30 T cell receptor beta chains given below trace back to one sample, sequenced in a study of blood T cell repertoires in COVID-19. Using immunoSEQ multiplex PCR, the repertoire was profiled, and TCRdb retains in-frame clones only, with some absent. The sample yields about 300,000 clones, around 84% seen once. Specimen: PBMCs or T cells enriched from blood (not recorded which). The origin of the receptors is a woman younger than 35 who had recovered from COVID-19.

This chain connects TRBV6-1 to TRBJ1-2; no clear D gene. The CDR3 totals 15 residues. Trimming took 2 bases from V and 0 from J, leaving 10 bases between them. Germline values: CDR1 MNHNS, CDR2 SASEGT. CDR3 loop: CASSETLRANYGYTF. The CDR3 nucleotides read TGTGCCAGCAGTGAAACCCTGAGAGCTAACTATGGCTACACCTTC.

The chain combines TRBV28 with TRBJ2-2, with D possibly matching TRBD2 (6 bases). V dropped 4 bases and J dropped 4 bases, with 16 bases sitting between them. CDR3 length: 16 residues. The germline CDR1 and CDR2 sequences are MDHEN and SYDVKM. Here the CDR3 reads CASSSQEGRLTGELFF. CDR3 DNA sequence: TGTGCCAGCAGTTCCCAGGAGGGACGGCTCACCGGGGAGCTGTTTTTT. Complete variable domain (other parts from reference TRBV28 and TRBJ2-2): DVKVTQSSRYLVKRTGEKVFLECVQDMDHENMFWYRQDPGLGLRLIYFSYDVKMKEKGDIPEGYSVSREKKERFSLILESASTNQTSMYLCASSSQEGRLTGELFFGEGSRLTVL.

The V call is TRBV14, the J call TRBJ1-2; no clear D. Looked up from germline, CDR1 is SGHDN and CDR2 is FVKESK. V lost 5 bases and J lost 8, with 12 bases in between. The CDR3 runs to 12 residues. This chain's CDR3 is CASSAYALGYTF. CDR3 bases: TGTGCCAGCAGCGCCTATGCTTTAGGCTACACCTTC.

V usage is TRBV18 and J usage is TRBJ1-1; D is uncertain. Per germline, CDR1 KGHSH and CDR2 LQKENI. V lost 4 bases to trimming and J lost 1 base, with 7 bases between them. This CDR3 comprises 13 residues. The CDR3 is CASSHGQNTEAFF. The CDR3 bases are TGTGCCAGCTCACATGGGCAGAACACTGAAGCTTTCTTT.

The chain couples TRBV5-1 to TRBJ1-1; D is uncertain. Between the trimmed V and J ends, which lost 0 bases and 1 base, there was a span of 7 bases. Germline CDR1 and CDR2: SGHRS and YFSETQ. CDR3 length: 14 residues. The DNA of the CDR3 is TGCGCCAGCAGCTTGGCAGAAACGAACACTGAAGCTTTCTTT. Translation gives CASSLAETNTEAFF.

This chain connects TRBV5-8 to TRBJ1-2, with a possible D match to TRBD1 (6 bases). CDR3 length: 13 amino acids. V gave up 4 bases and J gave up 4 bases, with 11 bases separating them. Germline lookup yields CDR1 SGHTS and CDR2 YDEGEE. The CDR3 coding sequence is TGTGCCAGCAGCCAAACAGGGCCCTATGGCTACACCTTC. This encodes CASSQTGPYGYTF.

There are a few counts of this clone. The V and J genes are TRBV2 and TRBJ1-6, with TRBD1 as a possible D gene (5 bases). Trimming cost V 7 bases and J 6 bases, with 16 bases left between them. This CDR3 region has 15 residues. In germline, CDR1 is SNHLY, CDR2 FYNNEI. The CDR3 nucleotides read TGTGCCAGCATGAGAGGGCGCGGGGGTAATTCACCCCTCCACTTT. This encodes CASMRGRGGNSPLHF.

This chain joins TRBV7-2 and TRBJ2-3; weak D call: TRBD1 (5 bases). V dropped 4 bases and J dropped 5 bases, with 13 bases sitting between them. Germline CDR1 reads SGHTA; CDR2 reads FQGNSA. This CDR3 is 14 amino acids long. The CDR3 is CASSSRAVGDTQYF. The CDR3 DNA sequence: TGTGCCAGCAGCTCCAGGGCAGTGGGAGATACGCAGTATTTT.

This clone occurred once. This sequence joins TRBV18 and TRBJ2-1; 9 nucleotides agree with TRBD2. Germline V gene sequence: CDR1 KGHSH, CDR2 LQKENI. The ends lost 5 bases at V and 6 bases at J; junction bases unmatched: 11. The CDR3 sequence is 16 residues long. This chain's CDR3 is CASSGIIAGAGNEQFF. In nucleotides, the CDR3 is TGTGCCAGCTCAGGAATTATAGCGGGAGCGGGCAATGAGCAGTTCTTC.

The chain links TRBV6-4 to TRBJ2-7; weak D call: TRBD1 (5 bases). The V end lost 3 bases, the J end lost 3 bases, and 9 bases lay between the germline ends. CDR1 MRHNA and CDR2 SNTAGT come from the germline V gene. This CDR3 is built from 13 residues. CDR3 DNA sequence: TGTGCCAGCAGTGAGCGGCAGGGCTACGAGCAGTACTTC. It specifies CASSERQGYEQYF.

V and J are TRBV6-4 and TRBJ2-7; 7 positions agree with TRBD1. CDR3 length: 13 residues. The trim removed 4 bases at V and 6 bases at J, leaving 6 bases unmatched. Germline CDR1 is MRHNA and CDR2 is SNTAGT. For the CDR3, the DNA is TGTGCCAGCAGTGCCGACAGGGCTGGCGAGCAGTACTTC. This codes for CASSADRAGEQYF.

The chain carries TRBV7-3 and TRBJ1-2; D remains ambiguous. Germline CDR1 and CDR2: SGHTA and FQGTGA. The CDR3 consists of 13 residues. Trimming pared 2 bases from V and 4 bases from J, leaving 8 bases between. The DNA of the CDR3 is TGTGCCAGCAGCTTACAGTCGGGCTATGGCTACACCTTC. It translates to CASSLQSGYGYTF.

This rearrangement joins TRBV2 to TRBJ2-3, with D possibly TRBD2 on 7 matching bases. Trimming took 7 bases from V and 0 from J, leaving 32 bases between them. The CDR3 spans 21 residues. In germline, CDR1 is SNHLY, CDR2 FYNNEI. Here the CDR3 DNA reads TGTGCCAGCACTAAACGGGGGCTAGCGGAGGGGAGGAGCCCTAGCACAGATACGCAGTATTTT. Its translation is CASTKRGLAEGRSPSTDTQYF.

The gene calls are TRBV18 and TRBJ2-1; 7 nucleotides agree with TRBD2. J was trimmed by 4 bases and V by 5 bases; bases with no gene match: 8. CDR3 length: 15 residues. Germline V gives CDR1 KGHSH, CDR2 LQKENI. The CDR3, as DNA: TGTGCCAGCTCATCAGGGAGCGGGGCATACAATGAGCAGTTCTTC. This codes for CASSSGSGAYNEQFF.

The genes are TRBV5-1 and TRBJ2-7, with D maybe TRBD2 (7 bases). V lost 1 base to trimming and J lost 5 bases, with 19 bases between them. Looked up from germline, CDR1 is SGHRS and CDR2 is YFSETQ. The CDR3 extends over 16 amino acids. The CDR3 is CASSLLGGGGLHEQYF. In nucleotides, the CDR3 is TGCGCCAGCAGCTTGTTGGGAGGGGGAGGGCTGCACGAGCAGTACTTC.

The chain couples TRBV5-1 to TRBJ1-6, with D unresolved. The CDR3 has 15 residues. Trimming left V 4 bases short and J 5 bases short, with 13 bases between. The germline V gene has CDR1 SGHRS and CDR2 YFSETQ. DNA for the CDR3: TGCGCCAGCAGCCCCCAACGGAGGGATAATTCACCCCTCCACTTT. This encodes CASSPQRRDNSPLHF.

This chain uses TRBV19 with TRBJ2-5, with 12 bases lining up with TRBD1. The J segment lost 6 bases and the V segment lost 5 bases, leaving 10 bases of the junction unmatched. Looked up from germline, CDR1 is LNHDA and CDR2 is SQIVND (reference sequence). This CDR3 comprises 16 residues. In DNA, the CDR3 is TGTGCCAGTAGTCCCGAGGGGACAGGGGGCTTGAAGACCCAGTACTTC. This encodes CASSPEGTGGLKTQYF.

This chain links TRBV3-1 (or the pseudogene TRBV3-2) with TRBJ1-3; no firm D call. Trimming removed 3 bases from V and 3 bases from J, with 6 bases in between. The CDR3 is made up of 13 amino acids. Germline V gene lookup returns CDR1 LGHDT and CDR2 YNNKEL (reference sequence). This chain's CDR3 is CASSQRDGNTIYF. In DNA form, the CDR3 reads TGTGCCAGCAGCCAGAGAGATGGAAACACCATATATTTT.

This clone was counted between two and nine times. As DNA, the CDR3 is TGTGCCAGCAGGCGGGAGAGCTCCTACAATGAGCAGTTCTTC. Protein: CASRRESSYNEQFF. The chain couples TRBV2 to TRBJ2-1; TRBD2 agrees at 7 bases. Germline V CDR1 and CDR2: SNHLY, FYNNEI. The ends lost 6 bases at V and 0 bases at J; junction bases unmatched: 2. The CDR3 is made up of 14 amino acids.

The chain joins TRBV2 to TRBJ1-2; 7 bases fit TRBD1. Trimming cost V 11 bases and J 5 bases; bases outside gene matches: 11. The CDR3 is 13 amino acids. Per germline, CDR1 SNHLY and CDR2 FYNNEI. CDR3 residues: CADNRGSHYGYTF. The CDR3 coding sequence is TGTGCCGATAACAGGGGATCTCATTATGGCTACACCTTC. Supplemented by reference TRBV2 and TRBJ1-2, the full variable domain reads EPEVTQTPSHQVTQMGQEVILRCVPISNHLYFYWYRQILGQKVEFLVSFYNNEISEKSEIFDDQFSVERPDGSNFTLKIRSTKLEDSAMYFCADNRGSHYGYTFGSGTRLTVV.

The genes are TRBV27 and TRBJ1-2, with 7 bases matching TRBD1. Looked up from germline, CDR1 is MNHEY and CDR2 is SMNVEV (reference sequence). V lost 5 bases, J lost 6 bases, and 3 bases stayed unmatched. The CDR3 is 12 amino acids. CDR3 coding DNA: TGTGCCAGCAGTCCCGGACAGGATGGCTACACCTTC. This gives the protein CASSPGQDGYTF.

This chain joins TRBV28 and TRBJ2-1; 7 nucleotides agree with TRBD1. This CDR3 comprises 14 residues. CDR1 is MDHEN and CDR2 is SYDVKM in the germline V gene. V trimming: 5 bases; J trimming: 5 bases; junction bases outside the gene matches: 6. This chain's CDR3 is CASSPLDRDNEQFF. The CDR3 coding sequence is TGTGCCAGCAGTCCCCTCGACAGGGACAATGAGCAGTTCTTC.

V gene TRBV28 combines with J gene TRBJ1-2; 7 bases are a match to TRBD1. The junction had 6 bases not matched to a gene; V was cut back by 2 bases and J by 6 bases. The CDR3 is 14 amino acids. The germline CDR1 and CDR2 sequences are MDHEN and SYDVKM. For the CDR3, the DNA is TGTGCCAGCAGTTTACCTTCAGGGGGAAATGGCTACACCTTC. Amino acid sequence: CASSLPSGGNGYTF.

The rearrangement joins TRBV7-3 to TRBJ2-2; 13 bases are shared with TRBD2. Germline lookup yields CDR1 SGHTA and CDR2 FQGTGA. The CDR3 covers 19 residues. J gave up 1 base and V 5 bases, and 10 bases lay outside the gene matches. The CDR3 region has the DNA TGTGCCAGCAGCCGGACTAGCGGGGGTCCCCTGGGGAACACCGGGGAGCTGTTTTTT. Amino acids: CASSRTSGGPLGNTGELFF. The variable domain in full, completed from reference TRBV7-3 and TRBJ2-2, reads GAGVSQTPSNKVTEKGKYVELRCDPISGHTALYWYRQSLGQGPEFLIYFQGTGAADDSGLPNDRFFAVRPEGSVSTLKIQRTERGDSAVYLCASSRTSGGPLGNTGELFFGEGSRLTVL.

The CDR3 DNA reads TGTGCCAGCAGCCTCCGACAAAACTCCTACAATGAGCAGTTCTTC. It translates to CASSLRQNSYNEQFF. This chain connects TRBV3-1 (or the pseudogene TRBV3-2) to TRBJ2-1, with D unclear. The CDR3 sequence is 15 residues long. V was cut by 4 bases and J by 0 bases, with 10 bases left in between. Germline V lookup: CDR1 LGHDT, CDR2 YNNKEL (reference sequence).

The rearrangement links TRBV18 to TRBJ1-3, with a tentative D call TRBD1 (6 bases). This CDR3 comprises 14 residues. Germline V gene lookup returns CDR1 KGHSH and CDR2 LQKENI. Trimming cost V 5 bases and J 0 bases, with 8 bases left between them. This CDR3 reads CASSTGSSGNTIYF. CDR3 nucleotide sequence: TGTGCCAGCTCAACAGGGTCCTCTGGAAACACCATATATTTT.

The chain employs TRBV7-6 and TRBJ1-6, with TRBD1 matching 9 bases. Germline lookup yields CDR1 SGHVS and CDR2 FNYEAQ. The V and J ends lost 1 base and 10 bases, in that order; junction bases with no gene match: 5. This CDR3 has 15 residues. CDR3 nucleotides: TGTGCCAGCAGCTTAGGACAGGGGGGACAATCACCCCTCCACTTT. Its translation: CASSLGQGGQSPLHF.

This chain joins TRBV19 and TRBJ1-1; D gene unclear. Germline V CDR1 and CDR2: LNHDA, SQIVND (reference sequence). CDR3 size: 15 residues. Between the trimmed V and J ends, which lost 2 bases and 1 base, there was a span of 11 bases. The CDR3 loop is CASSIQAGSNTEAFF. The CDR3 DNA follows: TGTGCCAGTAGTATACAGGCAGGATCGAACACTGAAGCTTTCTTT.

This clone was counted only a few times. The chain uses TRBV18 and TRBJ1-1; TRBD1 matches 7 bases. Trimming at V came to 7 bases and at J to 3 bases, leaving 5 bases not matched to a gene. Germline V gene lookup returns CDR1 KGHSH and CDR2 LQKENI. The CDR3 runs to 13 residues. The CDR3 is CASYGTADTEAFF. DNA of the CDR3: TGTGCCAGCTATGGGACAGCGGACACTGAAGCTTTCTTT.

The gene calls are TRBV6-1 and TRBJ2-7; TRBD2 agrees at 10 bases. CDR1 is MNHNS, CDR2 SASEGT, per germline. This CDR3 has 14 residues. J lost 8 bases, V lost 2 bases, and 6 bases had no gene match. CDR3 DNA: TGTGCCAGCAGTGAAACGATAGCGGGAGGTAAGCAGTACTTC. The encoded protein is CASSETIAGGKQYF.